The TCR beta chain described here comes from a study of shared clonotypes between healthy human individuals. The assay was run at deep level. As handled by the study authors: Because ImmunoSEQ provided only junction sequences with no quality scores, the filtering differed. The repertoire was sequenced with immunoSEQ multiplex PCR; TCRdb's copy has only in-frame clones and lacks some. V, J and clone size reflect that table, while D and trimming were determined from the DNA. The data show about a million clones, over 75% seen once. In regard to this clone: As yet, its antigen is unknown.

This CDR3 has 16 residues. The V and J ends lost 5 bases and 4 bases respectively, with 19 bases between them. Germline values: CDR1 SGHRS, CDR2 YFSETQ. Study-wide results and limits: All-four-donor shared clonotypes had higher generation probabilities than non-shared clonotypes did. In several donors, around 4.8% of naive CD4 clonotypes appeared in common.

The source is a man aged 18 to 29 in good health. This rearrangement joins TRBV5-1 to TRBJ1-5, with D possibly matching TRBD1 (5 bases). Specimen: memory CD4+ T cells sorted from blood. Specified subset: CD45RA-negative fraction. The CDR3 is CASRPDSGGVNQPQHF. CDR3 bases: TGCGCCAGCAGGCCTGACAGCGGAGGGGTTAATCAGCCCCAGCATTTT.